This T cell receptor beta chain comes out of a study of monozygotic twins with inflammatory bowel disease. Overall study findings and caveats: IBD patients exhibited fewer clonotypes shared with other individuals than healthy twins, particularly with disease activity. Different subtypes (of T cells) could not be told apart from one another. Extra variability in the repertoires of patients may have come from differing immunosuppressive treatments.

The germline gives CDR1 KGHSH, CDR2 LQKENI. CDR3 length equals 17 residues. As to this clonotype: Antigen: not known.

Researchers used template switching to add UMIs featuring a 6-nucleotide sample barcode. TCRdb processed the 5' RACE reads again and assigns one entry to each CDR3 protein, with no DNA. Its listing shows about 160,000 distinct CDR3 sequences. The TCR sequence derives from a human donor with ulcerative colitis or Crohn's disease, or a healthy co-twin of an affected twin (not recorded which). What was sequenced was blood. This rearrangement joins TRBV18 to TRBJ2-1; TCRdb gives TRBD1 as the D gene, but with no DNA this cannot be confirmed. The CDR3: CASSPPRQAPSYNEQFF.